This T cell receptor (beta chain) was obtained from a study of technical replicates of blood from several donors (dated by TCRdb to 2016 to 2017). Details on this clone: The antigen this receptor binds is unknown. There are no base qualities to consult, and no much larger clone falls within one base.

Receptors were amplified or captured by the immunoSEQ multiplex PCR assay. Sourced from immuneACCESS, this table was stored by TCRdb with only in-frame sequences that have V and J called. A share of the clones is absent; for the studies checked, an unresolved V gene accounts for under half, and the remainder has no known explanation. This sample holds 80,000 to 100,000 clones; around 96% were observed only once. 0.2% to 0.25% of the sample goes to the ten largest clones. Based on the germline V gene, the CDR1 and CDR2 sequences are SGHRS and YFSETQ. Trimming leaves V shorter by 4 bases and J shorter by 2 bases, with the junction holding 3 bases beyond the gene matches. Including cysteine and phenylalanine, the CDR3 has 14 amino acids. CDR3 DNA only is kept here, 42 bases in frame from base 1.

The sequence came from a human donor in good health. The receptor chain draws on TRBV5-1 and TRBJ1-1, with 9 junctional bases fitting TRBD1. Sequenced sample: T cells isolated from PBMCs. The DNA sequence is as follows: TGCGCCAGCAGCGAGGGACAGGGAAACACTGAAGCTTTCTTT. Its translation reads: CASSEGQGNTEAFF.